Below, one T cell receptor (beta chain) is given with its context. This specimen comes from a study of shared clonotypes between healthy human individuals. This table comes from immunoSEQ multiplex PCR, and its TCRdb copy is limited to in-frame clones, with some not included. This sample has some 790,000 clones, with 72% found just once. CDR1 and CDR2 (germline): SEHNR, FQNEAQ (reference sequence). Trimming removed 0 bases at V and 3 bases at J, with 9 bases between. The CDR3 is 14 residues long. Sequenced sample: memory CD4+ T cells sorted from blood. The subset is: CD45RA-negative fraction. The receptor was isolated from a woman aged 25-40 years in good health. V gene TRBV7-9 combines with J gene TRBJ2-7, with no clear D. CDR3 coding DNA: TGTGCCAGCAGCTTAGCAGGCAGGCACTACGAGCAGTACTTC. This translates into CASSLAGRHYEQYF.